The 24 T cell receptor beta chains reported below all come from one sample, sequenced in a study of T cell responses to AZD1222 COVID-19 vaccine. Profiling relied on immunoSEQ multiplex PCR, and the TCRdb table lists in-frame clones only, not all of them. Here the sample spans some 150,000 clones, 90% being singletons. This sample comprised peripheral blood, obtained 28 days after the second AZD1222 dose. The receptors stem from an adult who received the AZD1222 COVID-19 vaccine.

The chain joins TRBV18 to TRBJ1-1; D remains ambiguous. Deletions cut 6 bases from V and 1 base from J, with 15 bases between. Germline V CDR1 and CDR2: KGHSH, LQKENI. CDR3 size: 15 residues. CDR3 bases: TGTGCCAGCTCGGTCTCCTGGGCAAGGAACACTGAAGCTTTCTTT. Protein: CASSVSWARNTEAFF.

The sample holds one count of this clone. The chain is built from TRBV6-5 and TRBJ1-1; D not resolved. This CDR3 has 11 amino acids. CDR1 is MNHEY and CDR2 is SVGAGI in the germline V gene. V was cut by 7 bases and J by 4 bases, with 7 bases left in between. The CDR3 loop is CASTSFTEAFF. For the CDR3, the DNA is TGTGCCAGCACATCATTCACTGAAGCTTTCTTT.

The CDR3 sequence is CASSPTAGGEYNQPQHF. CDR3 nucleotide sequence: TGTGCCAGCTCACCAACGGCAGGGGGCGAATACAATCAGCCCCAGCATTTT. The chain links TRBV18 to TRBJ1-5, with TRBD1 matching over 8 bases. Looked up from germline, CDR1 is KGHSH and CDR2 is LQKENI. CDR3 size: 17 residues. V shed 2 bases, J shed 3 bases, and the junction held 9 bases outside the gene matches.

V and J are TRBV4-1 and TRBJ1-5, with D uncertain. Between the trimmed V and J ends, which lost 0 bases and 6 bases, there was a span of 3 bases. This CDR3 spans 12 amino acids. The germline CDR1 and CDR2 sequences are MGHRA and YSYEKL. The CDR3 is CASSQDSQPQHF. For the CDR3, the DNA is TGCGCCAGCAGCCAAGATTCTCAGCCCCAGCATTTT.

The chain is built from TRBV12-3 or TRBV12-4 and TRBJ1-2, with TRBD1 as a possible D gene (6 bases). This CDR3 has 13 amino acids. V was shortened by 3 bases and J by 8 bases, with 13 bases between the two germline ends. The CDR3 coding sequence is TGTGCCAGCAGTTTTGGGGGGGCGCGGGGCTACACCTTC. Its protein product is CASSFGGARGYTF.

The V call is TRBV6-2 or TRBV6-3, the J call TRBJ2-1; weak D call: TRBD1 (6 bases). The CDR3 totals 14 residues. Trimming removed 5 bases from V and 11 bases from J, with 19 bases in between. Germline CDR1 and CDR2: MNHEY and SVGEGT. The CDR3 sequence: CASSKQGRGLQQFF. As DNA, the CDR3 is TGTGCCAGCAGTAAGCAGGGGAGAGGGCTCCAGCAGTTCTTC.

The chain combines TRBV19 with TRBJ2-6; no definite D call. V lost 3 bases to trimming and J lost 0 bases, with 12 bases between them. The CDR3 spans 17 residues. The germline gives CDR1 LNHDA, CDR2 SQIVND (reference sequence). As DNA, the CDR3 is TGTGCCAGTAGTATTTCGTCCAGTCACTCTGGGGCCAACGTCCTGACTTTC. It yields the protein CASSISSSHSGANVLTF.

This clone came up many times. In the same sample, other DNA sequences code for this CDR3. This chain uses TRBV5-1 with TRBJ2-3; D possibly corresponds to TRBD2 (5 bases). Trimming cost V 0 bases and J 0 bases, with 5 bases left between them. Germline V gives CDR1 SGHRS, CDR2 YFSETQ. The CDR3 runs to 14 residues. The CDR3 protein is CASSLGTSTDTQYF. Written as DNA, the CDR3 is TGCGCCAGCAGCTTGGGGACTAGCACAGATACGCAGTATTTT.

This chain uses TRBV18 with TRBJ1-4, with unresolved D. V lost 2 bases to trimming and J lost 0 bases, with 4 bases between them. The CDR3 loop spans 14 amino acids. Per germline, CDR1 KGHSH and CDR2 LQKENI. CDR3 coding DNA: TGTGCCAGCTCACCAACGACAACTAATGAAAAACTGTTTTTT. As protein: CASSPTTTNEKLFF.

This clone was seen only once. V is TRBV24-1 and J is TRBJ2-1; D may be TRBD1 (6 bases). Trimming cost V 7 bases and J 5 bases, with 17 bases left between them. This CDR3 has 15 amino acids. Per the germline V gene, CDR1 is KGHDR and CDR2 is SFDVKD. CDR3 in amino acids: CATSLTTGYDNEQFF. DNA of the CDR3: TGTGCCACCAGCCTAACCACAGGGTACGACAATGAGCAGTTCTTC.

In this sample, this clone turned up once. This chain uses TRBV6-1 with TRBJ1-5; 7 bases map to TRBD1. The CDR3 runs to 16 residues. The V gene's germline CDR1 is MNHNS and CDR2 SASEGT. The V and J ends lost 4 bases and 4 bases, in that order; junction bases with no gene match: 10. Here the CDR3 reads CASSATGRAWNQPQHF. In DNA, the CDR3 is TGTGCCAGCAGTGCGACAGGGAGGGCGTGGAATCAGCCCCAGCATTTT.

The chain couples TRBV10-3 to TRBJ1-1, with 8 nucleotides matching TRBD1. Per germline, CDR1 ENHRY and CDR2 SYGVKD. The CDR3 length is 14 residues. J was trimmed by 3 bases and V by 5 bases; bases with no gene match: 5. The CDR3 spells CAISPRQGHTEAFF. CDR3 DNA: TGTGCCATCAGTCCTCGACAGGGGCACACTGAAGCTTTCTTT.

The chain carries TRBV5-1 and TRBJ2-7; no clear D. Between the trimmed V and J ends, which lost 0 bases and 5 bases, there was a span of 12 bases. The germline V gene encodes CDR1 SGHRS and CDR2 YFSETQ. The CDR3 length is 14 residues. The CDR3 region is CASSLGEPEDEQYF. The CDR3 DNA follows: TGCGCCAGCAGCTTGGGGGAACCTGAGGACGAGCAGTACTTC.

The CDR3 here is CASSTPGQGGALHF. The CDR3 coding sequence is TGTGCCAGCAGTACCCCGGGACAGGGAGGAGCCCTCCACTTT. This sequence joins TRBV6-2 or TRBV6-3 and TRBJ1-6; 9 nucleotides match TRBD1. V lost 5 bases, J lost 14 bases, and 10 bases stayed unmatched. The CDR3 is 14 residues long. Germline-derived CDR1 and CDR2 are MNHEY and SVGEGT.

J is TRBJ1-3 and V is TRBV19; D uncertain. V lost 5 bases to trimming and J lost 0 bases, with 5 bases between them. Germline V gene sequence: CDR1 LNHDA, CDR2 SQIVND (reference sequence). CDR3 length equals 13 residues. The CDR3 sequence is CASSVSSGNTIYF. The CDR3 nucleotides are TGTGCCAGTAGTGTGAGCTCTGGAAACACCATATATTTT.

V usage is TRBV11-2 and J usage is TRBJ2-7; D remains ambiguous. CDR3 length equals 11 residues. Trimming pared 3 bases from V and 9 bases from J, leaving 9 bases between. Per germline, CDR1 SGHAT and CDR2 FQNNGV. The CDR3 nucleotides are TGTGCCAGCAGCTTTCAGGTGGCGCAGTACTTC. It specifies CASSFQVAQYF. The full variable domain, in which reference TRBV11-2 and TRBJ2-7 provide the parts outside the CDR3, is EAGVAQSPRYKIIEKRQSVAFWCNPISGHATLYWYQQILGQGPKLLIQFQNNGVVDDSQLPKDRFSAERLKGVDSTLKIQPAKLEDSAVYLCASSFQVAQYFGPGTRLTVT.

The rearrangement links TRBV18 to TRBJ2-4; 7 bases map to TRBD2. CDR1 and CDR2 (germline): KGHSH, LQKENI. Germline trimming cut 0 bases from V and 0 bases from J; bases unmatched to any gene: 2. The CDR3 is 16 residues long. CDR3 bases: TGTGCCAGCTCACCACCGGGGGGGGTAGCCAAAAACATTCAGTACTTC. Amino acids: CASSPPGGVAKNIQYF.

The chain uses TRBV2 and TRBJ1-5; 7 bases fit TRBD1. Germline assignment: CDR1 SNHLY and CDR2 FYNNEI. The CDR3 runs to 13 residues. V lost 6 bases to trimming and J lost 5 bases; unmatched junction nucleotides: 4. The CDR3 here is CASRDRKDQPQHF. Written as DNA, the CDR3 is TGTGCCAGCAGGGACAGGAAAGATCAGCCCCAGCATTTT.

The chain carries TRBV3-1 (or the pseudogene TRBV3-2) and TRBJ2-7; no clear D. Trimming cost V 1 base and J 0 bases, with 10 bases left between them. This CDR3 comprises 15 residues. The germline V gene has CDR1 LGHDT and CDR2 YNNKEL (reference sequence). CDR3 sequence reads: CASSQGGRVSYEQYF. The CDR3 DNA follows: TGTGCCAGCAGCCAAGGTGGTCGGGTCTCCTACGAGCAGTACTTC.

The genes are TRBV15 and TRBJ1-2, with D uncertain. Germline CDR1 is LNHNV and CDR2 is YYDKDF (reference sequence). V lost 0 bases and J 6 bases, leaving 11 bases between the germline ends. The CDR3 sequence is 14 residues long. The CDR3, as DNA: TGTGCCACCAGCAGAGATCTATCAGCGAATGGCTACACCTTC. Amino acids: CATSRDLSANGYTF.

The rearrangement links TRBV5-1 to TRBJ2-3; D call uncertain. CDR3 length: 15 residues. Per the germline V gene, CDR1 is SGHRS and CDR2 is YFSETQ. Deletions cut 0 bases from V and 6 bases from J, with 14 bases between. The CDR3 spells CASSLADSSLDTQYF. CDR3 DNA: TGCGCCAGCAGCTTGGCTGATTCAAGTTTGGATACGCAGTATTTT.

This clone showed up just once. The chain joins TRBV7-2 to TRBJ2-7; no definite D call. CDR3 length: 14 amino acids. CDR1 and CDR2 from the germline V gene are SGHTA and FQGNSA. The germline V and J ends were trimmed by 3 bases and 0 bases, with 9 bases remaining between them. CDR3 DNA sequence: TGTGCCAGCAGCTTGTCTGATAGCTCCTACGAGCAGTACTTC. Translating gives CASSLSDSSYEQYF.

The chain's CDR3 is CASRDRQLFGYGYTF. The CDR3 nucleotides are TGTGCCAGCAGAGACCGACAGCTTTTTGGCTATGGCTACACCTTC. This chain joins TRBV2 and TRBJ1-2; perhaps TRBD1 as D (5 bases). V dropped 6 bases and J dropped 4 bases, with 18 bases sitting between them. Germline V gene lookup returns CDR1 SNHLY and CDR2 FYNNEI. The CDR3 is 15 residues long. Filled out from reference TRBV2 and TRBJ1-2, the complete variable domain reads EPEVTQTPSHQVTQMGQEVILRCVPISNHLYFYWYRQILGQKVEFLVSFYNNEISEKSEIFDDQFSVERPDGSNFTLKIRSTKLEDSAMYFCASRDRQLFGYGYTFGSGTRLTVV.

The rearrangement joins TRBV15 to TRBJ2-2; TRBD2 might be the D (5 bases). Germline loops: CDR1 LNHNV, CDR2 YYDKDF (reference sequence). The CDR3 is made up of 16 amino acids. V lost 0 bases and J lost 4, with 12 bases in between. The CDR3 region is CATSREGASGTGELFF. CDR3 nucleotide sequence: TGTGCCACCAGCAGAGAGGGAGCCTCGGGCACCGGGGAGCTGTTTTTT.